The 9 T cell receptor beta chains in this list originate from one sample, sequenced in a study of blood T cells in healthy people across ages. PCR was performed a second time for roughly 7 to 12 cycles using a sample-barcoded 5' primer and a J-beta primer mix. TCRdb processed the 5' RACE reads anew with MiXCR; each CDR3 protein has one entry. There are around 1,500,000 distinct CDR3 sequences in the sample; 28% occur only once, and about 7.7% lies in the top ten. Sequencing was performed on blood. All receptors come from a woman aged 25 to 39 in good health.

This clonotype is a singleton in its sample. The chain joins TRBV7-2 to TRBJ2-1, with a tentative D call TRBD2 (6 bases). This CDR3 spans 16 amino acids. Trimming shortened V by 10 bases and J by 10 bases, and 29 bases separated the two germline ends. Looked up from germline, CDR1 is SGHTA and CDR2 is FQGNSA. The CDR3, as DNA: TGTGCCACGCCAGAAAAGGGACTCCCGGGGGTTGCCGAGCAGTTCTTC. Its protein product is CATPEKGLPGVAEQFF.

In its sample, this clonotype was seen a few times. The chain carries TRBV7-9 and TRBJ2-3; 8 bases are shared with TRBD2. With 5 bases clipped from V and 1 base from J, the junction kept 5 bases outside the gene matches. CDR1 is SEHNR, CDR2 FQNEAQ, per germline (reference sequence). The CDR3 is 15 residues long. For the CDR3, the DNA is TGTGCCAGCAGCCAATTGACTAGCGGCACAGATACGCAGTATTTT. Encoded protein: CASSQLTSGTDTQYF.

This clonotype was seen ten or more times. The chain uses TRBV20-1 and TRBJ2-5; D gene unclear. The V gene's germline CDR1 is DFQATT and CDR2 SNEGSKA (reference sequence). The V end was cut by 3 bases, the J end by 3 bases, with 17 bases between. The CDR3 has 15 amino acids. The CDR3 DNA reads TGCAGTGCTAGTTCCCCCACCACTGGGGAAGAGACCCAGTACTTC. It codes for CSASSPTTGEETQYF.

The chain is built from TRBV9 and TRBJ2-7; no definite D call. The V and J ends lost 4 bases and 0 bases respectively, with 14 bases between them. CDR1 and CDR2 from the germline V gene are SGDLS and YYNGEE. The CDR3 is made up of 15 amino acids. CDR3 coding DNA: TGTGCCAGCAGCCCCGATCCCACGAGCTCCTACGAGCAGTACTTC. This gives the protein CASSPDPTSSYEQYF.

This clonotype was picked up a small number of times. The junction departs from the called germline gene at one end, perhaps through a read error. The rearrangement links TRBV6-5 to TRBJ2-7; a possible D gene is TRBD1 (5 bases). The CDR3 covers 14 residues. Germline lookup yields CDR1 MNHEY and CDR2 SVGAGI. The CDR3 is CANSYTRVRHEQYF. DNA of the CDR3: TGTGCCAACAGTTACACCAGGGTGAGGCACGAGCAGTACTTC.

The chain combines TRBV2 with TRBJ2-5; the match to TRBD1 covers 9 bases. The V gene end was trimmed by 9 bases and the J gene end by 0 bases; junction bases not matched to a gene: 5. Germline values: CDR1 SNHLY, CDR2 FYNNEI. This CDR3 contains 14 residues. In nucleotides, the CDR3 is TGTGCCAGGGACGGGACAGGGAACCAAGAGACCCAGTACTTC. This sequence encodes CARDGTGNQETQYF. The whole variable domain, remainder taken from reference TRBV2 and TRBJ2-5, is EPEVTQTPSHQVTQMGQEVILRCVPISNHLYFYWYRQILGQKVEFLVSFYNNEISEKSEIFDDQFSVERPDGSNFTLKIRSTKLEDSAMYFCARDGTGNQETQYFGPGTRLLVL.

The chain couples TRBV7-2 to TRBJ2-1; TRBD2 agrees at 13 bases. The CDR3 runs to 18 residues. Per the germline V gene, CDR1 is SGHTA and CDR2 is FQGNSA. Trimming removed 2 bases from V and 3 bases from J; junction bases left unmatched: 7. CDR3: CASSLITSGGAGYNEQFF. In DNA form, the CDR3 reads TGTGCCAGCAGCTTAATCACTAGCGGGGGGGCCGGCTACAATGAGCAGTTCTTC.

This chain links TRBV9 with TRBJ2-5, with a weak D call TRBD2 (5 bases). Germline CDR1 and CDR2: SGDLS and YYNGEE. CDR3 length: 16 amino acids. The germline V and J ends were trimmed by 4 bases and 11 bases, with 27 bases remaining between them. The CDR3 DNA follows: TGTGCCAGCAGCCCTATAGCGAGCCTGGGGAAAAATGAGCAGTACTTC. Translated, it gives CASSPIASLGKNEQYF.

This clonotype was seen just once. The chain recombines TRBV3-1 with TRBJ1-4; no definite D call. Trimming pared 1 base from V and 6 bases from J, leaving 12 bases between. Germline loops: CDR1 LGHDT, CDR2 YNNKEL (reference sequence). The CDR3 is made up of 15 amino acids. The CDR3 bases are TGTGCCAGCAGCCAAGGGGTGACCTCGCATGAAAAACTGTTTTTT. As protein: CASSQGVTSHEKLFF.